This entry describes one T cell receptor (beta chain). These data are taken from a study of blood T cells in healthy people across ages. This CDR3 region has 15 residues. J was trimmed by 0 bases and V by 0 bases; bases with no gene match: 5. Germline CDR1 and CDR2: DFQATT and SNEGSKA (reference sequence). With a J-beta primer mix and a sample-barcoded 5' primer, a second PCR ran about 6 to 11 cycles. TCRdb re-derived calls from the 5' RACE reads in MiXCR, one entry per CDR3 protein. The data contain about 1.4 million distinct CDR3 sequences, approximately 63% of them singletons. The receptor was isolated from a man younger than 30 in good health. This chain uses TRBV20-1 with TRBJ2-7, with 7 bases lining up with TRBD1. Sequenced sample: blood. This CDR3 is CSARDIDRDSYEQYF. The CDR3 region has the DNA TGCAGTGCTAGAGACATCGACAGGGACTCCTACGAGCAGTACTTC.